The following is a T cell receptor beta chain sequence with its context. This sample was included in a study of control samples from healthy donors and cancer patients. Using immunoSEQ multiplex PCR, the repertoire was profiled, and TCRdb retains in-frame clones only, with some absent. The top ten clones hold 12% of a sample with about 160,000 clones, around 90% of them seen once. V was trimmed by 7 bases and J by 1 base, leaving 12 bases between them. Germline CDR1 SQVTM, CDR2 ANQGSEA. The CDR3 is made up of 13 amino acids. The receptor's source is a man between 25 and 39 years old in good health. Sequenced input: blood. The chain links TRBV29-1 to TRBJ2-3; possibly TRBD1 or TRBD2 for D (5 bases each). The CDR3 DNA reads TGCAGCGGGGACCGTGGAGGCACAGATACGCAGTATTTT. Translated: CSGDRGGTDTQYF.